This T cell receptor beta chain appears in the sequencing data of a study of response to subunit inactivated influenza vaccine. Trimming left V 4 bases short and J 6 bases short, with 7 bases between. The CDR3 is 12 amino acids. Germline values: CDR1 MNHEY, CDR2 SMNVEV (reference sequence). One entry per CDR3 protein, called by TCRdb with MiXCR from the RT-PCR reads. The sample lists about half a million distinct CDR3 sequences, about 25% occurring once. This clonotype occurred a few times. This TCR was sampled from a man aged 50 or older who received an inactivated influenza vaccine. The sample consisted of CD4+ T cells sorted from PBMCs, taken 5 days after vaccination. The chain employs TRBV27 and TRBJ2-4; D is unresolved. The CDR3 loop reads CASSSLGNIQYF. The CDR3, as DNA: TGTGCCAGCAGTTCACTCGGAAACATTCAGTACTTC.